This is a list of T cell receptor beta chains from one sample in a study of blood T cell repertoires in COVID-19. Libraries were prepared by immunoSEQ multiplex PCR; TCRdb keeps only in-frame clonotypes and omits some of them. The data contain some 130,000 clones, about 72% of them seen just once; the ten biggest clones take up under 2.5%. What was sequenced was peripheral blood. These receptors originate from a woman in her 70s with acute or convalescent COVID-19. The CDR3 runs from the conserved cysteine through the conserved F or W. The D gene is left open where the match is weak. Size tells how often a clone was seen (once, few, many) or the class of an expanded clone, and some rows leave it out.

-	TRBD1	TRBV5-1	TRBJ2-5	TGCGCCAGCACCCTTCCAGGGGGCAAGGAGACCCAGTACTTC	CASTLPGGKETQYF
-	TRBD1	TRBV3-1/TRBV3-2	TRBJ1-2	TGTGCCAGCAGCCCGGGGACAGGGGACTATGGCTACACCTTC	CASSPGTGDYGYTF
-	-	TRBV9	TRBJ2-2	TGTGCCAGCAGCGTCAGACAGAACACCGGGGAGCTGTTTTTT	CASSVRQNTGELFF
-	-	TRBV28	TRBJ1-3	TGTGCCAGCAGTCCCTATGTGAGCTCTGGAAACACCATATATTTT	CASSPYVSSGNTIYF
-	TRBD2	TRBV6-2/TRBV6-3	TRBJ2-3	TGTGCCAGCAGTTACTCGACTAGCGGGGGGGCGGAAGATACGCAGTATTTT	CASSYSTSGGAEDTQYF
-	-	TRBV27	TRBJ2-7	TGTGCCAGCAGTTTATCGAGGGCTAACGAGCAGTACTTC	CASSLSRANEQYF
once	-	TRBV7-9	TRBJ1-2	TGTGCCAGCAGATCCGATCGAACGGTCACTAACTATGGCTACACCTTC	CASRSDRTVTNYGYTF
once	-	TRBV28	TRBJ1-6	TGTGCCAGCGCGCGTTACACAGGAAATTCACCCCTCCACTTT	CASARYTGNSPLHF
few	-	TRBV19	TRBJ1-2	TGTGCCAGTAGTCAAACAAGTGCATATGGCTACACCTTC	CASSQTSAYGYTF
-	-	TRBV18	TRBJ2-4	TGTGCCAGCTCACCACCGACAGAGAACATTCAGTACTTC	CASSPPTENIQYF
few	-	TRBV12-5	TRBJ2-2	TGTGCTAGTGGTTTGGTGACACAGGGCCTCGGGGAGCTGTTTTTT	CASGLVTQGLGELFF
few	TRBD1	TRBV2	TRBJ1-5	TGTGCCAGCACCTCGGACAGGGGGCTTGATCAGCCCCAGCATTTT	CASTSDRGLDQPQHF
-	TRBD1	TRBV6-5	TRBJ1-1	TGTGCCAGCATCTCGACAGGGGGGAACACTGAAGCTTTCTTT	CASISTGGNTEAFF
once	TRBD1	TRBV5-1	TRBJ2-2	TGCGCCAGCAGCCCCGGGACAGCGAACACCGGGGAGCTGTTTTTT	CASSPGTANTGELFF
-	TRBD1	TRBV28	TRBJ2-1	TGTGCCAGCAGCCCCGGACAGGTAGGCTCCTACAATGAGCAGTTCTTC	CASSPGQVGSYNEQFF
few	TRBD1	TRBV29-1	TRBJ1-2	TGCAGCACTAGGACAGGCACCGGGAATGGCTACACCTTC	CSTRTGTGNGYTF
-	-	TRBV7-8	TRBJ2-1	TGTGCCAGCAGTGTCGGGGCAGGGGACAATGAGCAGTTCTTC	CASSVGAGDNEQFF
-	TRBD2	TRBV5-6	TRBJ2-1	TGTGCCAGCAGCGGAAGCGGGGGGGGAAACAATGAGCAGTTCTTC	CASSGSGGGNNEQFF
once	-	TRBV6-4	TRBJ2-1	TGTGCCAGCAGTGAGGGGGACACGGGCATCAATGAGCAGTTCTTC	CASSEGDTGINEQFF
-	-	TRBV7-6	TRBJ2-5	TGTGCCAGCAGCTTAGCGCGGGCAGAAAGAGAGACCCAGTACTTC	CASSLARAERETQYF
few	-	TRBV28	TRBJ1-5	TGTGCCAGCAGATCACAGGGAAGTAGCGGGTTTAGCAATCAGCCCCAGCATTTT	CASRSQGSSGFSNQPQHF
-	-	TRBV5-6	TRBJ2-1	TGTGCCAGCAGCAACCGGGACTCGCGGAGCAATGAGCAGTTCTTC	CASSNRDSRSNEQFF
few	-	TRBV9	TRBJ1-1	TGTGCCAGCAGCTCCGGGGTGGAAGCTTTCTTT	CASSSGVEAFF
-	TRBD2	TRBV6-5	TRBJ2-1	TGTGCCAGCTATCGGGGGGGCCTGGACAATGAGCAGTTCTTC	CASYRGGLDNEQFF
-	TRBD1	TRBV5-1	TRBJ1-6	TGCGCCAGCAGCTTGGGACAGGGAGGTTCACCCCTCCACTTT	CASSLGQGGSPLHF
once	-	TRBV9	TRBJ1-1	TGTGCCAGCAGCGTCTCTCAGGGCTACACTGAAGCTTTCTTT	CASSVSQGYTEAFF
-	-	TRBV5-8	TRBJ1-1	TGTGCCAGCAGCTTGTCCCAGGGTTGGGGCACTGAAGCTTTCTTT	CASSLSQGWGTEAFF
-	-	TRBV7-2	TRBJ1-4	TGTGCCAGCAGCTCGAAACCAGGGGCTAATAATGAAAAACTGTTTTTT	CASSSKPGANNEKLFF
-	TRBD1	TRBV6-6	TRBJ1-5	TGTGCCAGCAGTTACAGGGCAGGGGGTGAGATACAGCCCCAGCATTTT	CASSYRAGGEIQPQHF
few	TRBD2	TRBV24-1	TRBJ2-5	TGTGCCACCAGTTCCCCCGGGGAGGGGTCGGAGACCCAGTACTTC	CATSSPGEGSETQYF
once	-	TRBV2	TRBJ1-5	TGTGCCAGCAGTGACAACCCAGGGTTGTCCCAGCATTTT	CASSDNPGLSQHF
many	TRBD1	TRBV27	TRBJ1-2	TGTGCCAGCAGTGTCCACGGGACAGGGGAGAGGGGGGGCTACACCTTC	CASSVHGTGERGGYTF
-	-	TRBV5-1	TRBJ1-1	TGCGCCAGCAGCTTAGGGGTCCCGGCAGGGGAAGCTTTCTTT	CASSLGVPAGEAFF
-	TRBD1	TRBV6-6	TRBJ1-1	TGTGCCAGCAGCCAAGGACAGGGGGTAATTGAAGCTTTCTTT	CASSQGQGVIEAFF
-	-	TRBV19	TRBJ1-5	TGTGCCAGTCAAGAGGGCTACGGCAATCAGCCCCAGCATTTT	CASQEGYGNQPQHF
-	-	TRBV15	TRBJ1-6	TGTGCCACCAGCAGCCTGTCCCCCAATTCACCCCTCCACTTT	CATSSLSPNSPLHF
-	TRBD1	TRBV2	TRBJ1-2	TGTGCCAGCAGTGGTACAGGGGTCAACTATGGCTACACCTTC	CASSGTGVNYGYTF
-	-	TRBV18	TRBJ2-3	TGTGCCAGCTCACAAACTTTCACAGATACGCAGTATTTT	CASSQTFTDTQYF
many	-	TRBV2	TRBJ1-4	TGTGCCAGCAGCTCCCGGGTTTCTAATGAAAAACTGTTTTTT	CASSSRVSNEKLFF
-	-	TRBV2	TRBJ2-7	TGTGCCAGCAGTTCCCGTAGGGGCGACGAGCAGTACTTC	CASSSRRGDEQYF
once	TRBD2	TRBV27	TRBJ2-1	TGTGCCAGCAGTGGGGAGGGAGACGGGAGGTACAATGAGCAGTTCTTC	CASSGEGDGRYNEQFF
-	-	TRBV5-1	TRBJ2-1	TGCGCCAGCAGCTTGGAGGGGTTATACAATGAGCAGTTCTTC	CASSLEGLYNEQFF
-	-	TRBV14	TRBJ1-4	TGTGCCAGCAGCCAAGGACAGAATAATGAAAAACTGTTTTTT	CASSQGQNNEKLFF
-	-	TRBV7-2	TRBJ1-5	TGTGCCAGCAGCTTAGTCTCGGATCAGCCCCAGCATTTT	CASSLVSDQPQHF
few	TRBD1	TRBV11-3	TRBJ1-5	TGTGCCAGCAGCCTTGGGGGACAGGACCTGTACTATAGCAATCAGCCCCAGCATTTT	CASSLGGQDLYYSNQPQHF
-	-	TRBV7-9	TRBJ1-1	TGTGCCAGCATCCCAGGCGACACTGAAGCTTTCTTT	CASIPGDTEAFF
-	TRBD1	TRBV3-1/TRBV3-2	TRBJ2-7	TGTGCCAGCAGCCGGGACAGGGCCTACGAGCAGTACTTC	CASSRDRAYEQYF
-	-	TRBV10-1	TRBJ1-1	TGCGCCAGCAGTGAGTCACAGGGAACTGAAGCTTTCTTT	CASSESQGTEAFF
-	TRBD1	TRBV7-2	TRBJ2-2	TGTGCCAGCAACATACCGGGACAGACCGGGGAGCTGTTTTTT	CASNIPGQTGELFF
-	TRBD1	TRBV6-5	TRBJ2-7	TGTGCCAGCAGTAGGGGACAGGCCTACGAGCAGTACTTC	CASSRGQAYEQYF
-	-	TRBV9	TRBJ1-2	TGTGCCAGCAGCGTAGGGCAGGGGAATGGCTACACCTTC	CASSVGQGNGYTF
-	TRBD1	TRBV7-2	TRBJ1-1	TGTGCCAGCAGCTCAGACAGGGGTTGGACTGAAGCTTTCTTT	CASSSDRGWTEAFF
-	-	TRBV6-5	TRBJ1-5	TGTGCCAGCAGTTACCCGGGACAGCCCCAGCATTTT	CASSYPGQPQHF